What follows are 24 T cell receptor beta chains derived from one specimen sequenced in a study of control samples from healthy donors and cancer patients. Clones were read by immunoSEQ multiplex PCR, and TCRdb kept only the in-frame ones, dropping some. The table records 150,000 to 200,000 clones, over 85% of them present only once. Input material: blood. The receptors stem from a man aged 25 to 40 in good health.

This chain connects TRBV28 to TRBJ1-5, with TRBD1 identical over 8 bases. The V gene end was trimmed by 3 bases and the J gene end by 4 bases; junction bases not matched to a gene: 8. CDR1 and CDR2 (germline): MDHEN, SYDVKM. The CDR3 contains 16 residues. As DNA, the CDR3 is TGTGCCAGCAGTTTCCCCGGACAGGGACGGAATCAGCCCCAGCATTTT. As protein: CASSFPGQGRNQPQHF.

This chain joins TRBV5-1 and TRBJ1-2; 12 nucleotides match TRBD1. Trimming cost V 4 bases and J 8 bases; bases outside gene matches: 6. Looked up from germline, CDR1 is SGHRS and CDR2 is YFSETQ. This CDR3 is built from 14 residues. Written as DNA, the CDR3 is TGCGCCAGCAGCCCCGGGACAGGGGGCTTGGGCTACACCTTC. Its protein product is CASSPGTGGLGYTF.

This chain links TRBV18 with TRBJ2-3; the D is unclear. There are 16 residues in the CDR3. The V gene's germline CDR1 is KGHSH and CDR2 LQKENI. Trimming removed 1 base at V and 1 base at J, with 12 bases between. The CDR3 loop reads CASSPREAAGTDTQYF. The CDR3 DNA is TGTGCCAGCTCACCACGAGAGGCCGCAGGCACAGATACGCAGTATTTT.

The V and J genes are TRBV7-9 and TRBJ2-2; TRBD1 might be the D (6 bases). Germline CDR1 SEHNR, CDR2 FQNEAQ (reference sequence). The CDR3 length is 14 residues. V lost 5 bases, J lost 7 bases, and 14 bases lay in between. This CDR3 is CASSQDSKGGELFF. CDR3 sequence (DNA): TGTGCCAGCAGCCAGGACAGCAAAGGCGGGGAGCTGTTTTTT.

The chain has TRBV24-1 and TRBJ2-2; D could derive from TRBD1 or TRBD2 (5 bases each). CDR3 length: 16 amino acids. Trimming cost V 3 bases and J 1 base, with 11 bases left between them. Germline V gives CDR1 KGHDR, CDR2 SFDVKD. This CDR3 is CATSDPTGLNTGELFF. DNA of the CDR3: TGTGCCACCAGTGATCCCACGGGGCTGAACACCGGGGAGCTGTTTTTT.

V usage is TRBV10-2 and J usage is TRBJ1-2; possible D gene TRBD1, 5 bases. Germline values: CDR1 WSHSY, CDR2 SAAADI. Trimming shortened V by 6 bases and J by 0 bases, and 11 bases separated the two germline ends. The CDR3 spans 14 residues. The CDR3 DNA reads TGCGCCAGCAGGTCGGCGGACACTAACTATGGCTACACCTTC. Translation: CASRSADTNYGYTF.

This chain links TRBV28 with TRBJ2-7, with 8 bases that match TRBD1. This CDR3 spans 14 amino acids. Trimming took 7 bases from V and 3 from J; bases not matched to a gene: 8. Germline CDR1 is MDHEN and CDR2 is SYDVKM. The CDR3 reads CASTPDRGGYEQYF. The CDR3 DNA reads as TGTGCCAGCACCCCTGACAGGGGAGGCTACGAGCAGTACTTC.

The gene calls are TRBV6-4 and TRBJ2-1, with TRBD2 matching over 10 bases. Germline CDR1 is MRHNA and CDR2 is SNTAGT. The CDR3 has 14 amino acids. Trimming took 4 bases from V and 9 from J; bases not matched to a gene: 6. The CDR3 protein is CASSGSGRVFEQFF. As DNA, the CDR3 is TGTGCCAGCAGTGGAAGCGGGAGGGTTTTTGAGCAGTTCTTC.

This clone was seen more than once but under ten times. V gene TRBV2 combines with J gene TRBJ1-6, with 7 bases lining up with TRBD1. This CDR3 has 14 amino acids. Trimming removed 6 bases from V and 11 bases from J; junction bases left unmatched: 10. From germline, CDR1 is SNHLY and CDR2 FYNNEI. CDR3 in DNA: TGTGCCAGCAGCCGACAGGGATCTACTCCACCCCTCCACTTT. This sequence encodes CASSRQGSTPPLHF.

This chain links TRBV6-2 or TRBV6-3 with TRBJ1-2, with D possibly being TRBD1 (5 bases). V lost 6 bases and J 4 bases, leaving 9 bases between the germline ends. The CDR3 consists of 12 residues. In germline, CDR1 is MNHEY, CDR2 SVGEGT. CDR3: CASSQDIYGYTF. The CDR3 DNA is TGTGCCAGCAGCCAGGACATCTATGGCTACACCTTC.

V gene TRBV11-2 combines with J gene TRBJ1-6, with 9 positions matching TRBD1. The CDR3 is 14 residues long. Trimming at V came to 6 bases and at J to 10 bases, leaving 7 bases not matched to a gene. Germline V lookup: CDR1 SGHAT, CDR2 FQNNGV. The chain's CDR3 is CASRGQGPSSPLHF. CDR3 sequence (DNA): TGTGCCAGCAGGGGACAGGGCCCAAGCTCACCCCTCCACTTT.

V usage is TRBV6-1 and J usage is TRBJ1-1; D gene ambiguous. CDR3 size: 14 residues. CDR1 and CDR2 from the germline V gene are MNHNS and SASEGT. Between the trimmed V and J ends, which lost 2 bases and 6 bases, there was a span of 13 bases. CDR3 in amino acids: CASSELGNSPEAFF. The CDR3 nucleotides are TGTGCCAGCAGTGAACTCGGGAATTCCCCTGAAGCTTTCTTT.

The rearrangement uses TRBV9 and TRBJ2-7; 8 bases line up with TRBD2. CDR1 is SGDLS and CDR2 is YYNGEE in the germline V gene. V lost 0 bases, J lost 5 bases, and 13 bases stayed unmatched. The CDR3 contains 17 residues. The DNA for the CDR3 is TGTGCCAGCAGCGTAGACCTGAGTGCGGGGGGCAACAACGAGCAGTACTTC. It codes for CASSVDLSAGGNNEQYF.

The chain recombines TRBV20-1 with TRBJ2-5; no definite D call. Germline V gene data show CDR1 as DFQATT and CDR2 as SNEGSKA (reference sequence). The CDR3 extends over 15 amino acids. V gave up 3 bases and J gave up 4 bases, with 18 bases separating them. This CDR3 reads CSASRGSGRLETQYF. Written as DNA, the CDR3 is TGCAGTGCTAGTCGAGGTTCGGGTCGGTTAGAGACCCAGTACTTC.

The rearrangement joins TRBV28 to TRBJ1-2; D gene unclear. Trimming removed 5 bases from V and 0 bases from J, with 4 bases in between. This CDR3 spans 12 amino acids. Germline-derived CDR1 and CDR2 are MDHEN and SYDVKM. CDR3: CASSRANYGYTF. As DNA, the CDR3 is TGTGCCAGCAGTAGAGCTAACTATGGCTACACCTTC.

For the CDR3, the DNA is TGTGCCACCCGGATAGGGGGCGGAACCCAAGAGACCCAGTACTTC. This encodes CATRIGGGTQETQYF. The J gene is TRBJ2-5, the V gene TRBV7-9, with TRBD1 identical over 7 bases. This CDR3 has 15 residues. With V trimmed by 10 bases and J by 1 base, 12 bases remained unmatched. Germline lookup yields CDR1 SEHNR and CDR2 FQNEAQ (reference sequence). The entire variable domain, with the rest obtained from reference TRBV7-9 and TRBJ2-5, is as follows: DTGVSQNPRHKITKRGQNVTFRCDPISEHNRLYWYRQTLGQGPEFLTYFQNEAQLEKSRLLSDRFSAERPKGSFSTLEIQRTEQGDSAMYLCATRIGGGTQETQYFGPGTRLLVL.

The chain couples TRBV6-5 to TRBJ1-6; possibly TRBD1 for D (5 bases). From germline, CDR1 is MNHEY and CDR2 SVGAGI. The V end was cut by 6 bases, the J end by 9 bases, with 18 bases between. The CDR3 has 15 amino acids. CDR3 residues: CASRQGRAGSSPLHF. DNA of the CDR3: TGTGCCAGCAGGCAGGGAAGGGCTGGGAGTTCACCCCTCCACTTT.

The chain couples TRBV7-9 to TRBJ2-1, with a possible D match to TRBD1 (7 bases). V lost 5 bases and J lost 3, with 14 bases in between. The CDR3 has 15 amino acids. Germline V gives CDR1 SEHNR, CDR2 FQNEAQ (reference sequence). The CDR3 here is CASSQGGGVYNEQFF. The CDR3 nucleotides read TGTGCCAGCAGCCAAGGAGGGGGCGTCTACAATGAGCAGTTCTTC.

The chain employs TRBV15 and TRBJ1-1; the D is unclear. Germline V gene lookup returns CDR1 LNHNV and CDR2 YYDKDF (reference sequence). Trimming removed 5 bases at V and 1 base at J, with 11 bases between. The CDR3 loop spans 14 amino acids. CDR3 sequence reads: CATSLMPGNTEAFF. The CDR3, as DNA: TGTGCCACCAGCCTTATGCCGGGGAACACTGAAGCTTTCTTT.

V usage is TRBV11-3 and J usage is TRBJ2-7; D tentatively fits TRBD1 or TRBD2 (5 bases each). The V end lost 5 bases, the J end lost 0 bases, and 8 bases lay between the germline ends. CDR3 length equals 13 residues. Germline V CDR1 and CDR2: SGHNT, YENEEA. CDR3 DNA sequence: TGTGCCAGCAGCCGGGACCGCTCCTACGAGCAGTACTTC. It is translated as CASSRDRSYEQYF.

This chain joins TRBV4-1 and TRBJ2-2, with 7 bases aligning to TRBD2. In germline, CDR1 is MGHRA, CDR2 YSYEKL. The CDR3 loop spans 17 amino acids. The trim removed 1 base at V and 4 bases at J, leaving 9 bases unmatched. In DNA, the CDR3 is TGCGCCAGCAGCCAAGGGCCCGGGAGGTCTGCCACCGGGGAGCTGTTTTTT. Amino acid sequence: CASSQGPGRSATGELFF.

The chain couples TRBV11-3 to TRBJ2-3, with 11 bases fitting TRBD2. The V gene end was trimmed by 2 bases and the J gene end by 4 bases; junction bases not matched to a gene: 2. The CDR3 covers 15 residues. Looked up from germline, CDR1 is SGHNT and CDR2 is YENEEA. The CDR3 loop is CASSLHSGRADTQYF. DNA for the CDR3: TGTGCCAGCAGCTTACATAGCGGGAGGGCAGATACGCAGTATTTT. The whole variable domain, filled in from reference TRBV11-3 and TRBJ2-3, reads EAGVVQSPRYKIIEKKQPVAFWCNPISGHNTLYWYLQNLGQGPELLIRYENEEAVDDSQLPKDRFSAERLKGVDSTLKIQPAELGDSAVYLCASSLHSGRADTQYFGPGTRLTVL.

The chain carries TRBV18 and TRBJ2-3, with TRBD2 matching 8 bases. Germline V gives CDR1 KGHSH, CDR2 LQKENI. The junction had 2 bases not matched to a gene; V was cut back by 5 bases and J by 1 base. This CDR3 has 14 residues. In nucleotides, the CDR3 is TGTGCCAGCTCAATCGGGGGGGGCACAGATACGCAGTATTTT. The encoded protein is CASSIGGGTDTQYF.

This sequence joins TRBV19 and TRBJ2-6; possibly TRBD1 for D (5 bases). V was trimmed by 6 bases and J by 2 bases, leaving 8 bases between them. The CDR3 is 14 residues long. Germline assignment: CDR1 LNHDA and CDR2 SQIVND (reference sequence). The CDR3 sequence: CASREGAGANVLTF. CDR3 in DNA: TGTGCCAGTAGGGAAGGGGCTGGGGCCAACGTCCTGACTTTC.